Listed below are T cell receptor beta chains from one sample, sequenced in a study of T-cell reconstitution after alpha-beta-depleted transplantation in children. TCRdb ran MiXCR on the PCR reads and lists one entry per CDR3 protein. The sample includes just over 950,000 distinct CDR3 sequences, about 29% seen only once; the top ten take about 28%. The input for sequencing was PBMCs, mostly from graft donor cells, taken 360 days after TCRalphabeta/CD19-depleted stem cell transplant. The source is a boy under three years old who had a stem cell transplant for SCID, so the T cells may come from the graft donor. Each CDR3 is given with its conserved first and last residue. The D gene is left open where the match is weak. A row's size may be missing; if present it is once, few, many or a size class.

V gene: TRBV12-3/TRBV12-4; J gene: TRBJ1-2; clone size: few; D gene: TRBD1; CDR3 protein: CASRWGQGARGYTF; CDR3 DNA: TGTGCCAGCAGGTGGGGACAGGGGGCGCGTGGCTACACCTTC
V gene: TRBV5-1; J gene: TRBJ2-2; clone size: .; D gene: TRBD2; CDR3 protein: CASSLTSDITGELFF; CDR3 DNA: TGCGCCAGCAGCTTGACTAGCGATATAACCGGGGAGCTGTTTTTT
V gene: TRBV12-3/TRBV12-4; J gene: TRBJ2-5; clone size: .; D gene: .; CDR3 protein: CASSLARPGGELQETLYF; CDR3 DNA: TGTGCCAGCAGTTTAGCGCGACCGGGCGGGGAACTTCAAGAGACCCTGTACTTC
V gene: TRBV5-6; J gene: TRBJ2-5; clone size: .; D gene: .; CDR3 protein: CASSFRGWYQETQYF; CDR3 DNA: TGTGCCAGCAGCTTTCGGGGGTGGTACCAAGAGACCCAGTACTTC
V gene: TRBV30; J gene: TRBJ2-7; clone size: .; D gene: .; CDR3 protein: CAWSPPWGPSYEQYF; CDR3 DNA: TGTGCCTGGAGTCCGCCCTGGGGGCCCTCCTACGAGCAGTACTTC
V gene: TRBV9; J gene: TRBJ2-2; clone size: .; D gene: .; CDR3 protein: CASSAGLTGELFF; CDR3 DNA: TGTGCCAGCAGCGCTGGACTCACCGGGGAGCTGTTTTTT
V gene: TRBV5-8; J gene: TRBJ1-1; clone size: .; D gene: TRBD1; CDR3 protein: CASSLWDSQAFF; CDR3 DNA: TGTGCCAGCAGCTTGTGGGACAGTCAAGCTTTCTTT
V gene: TRBV2; J gene: TRBJ2-5; clone size: .; D gene: TRBD2; CDR3 protein: CASSGSRETQYF; CDR3 DNA: TGTGCCAGTAGCGGGTCCCGGGAGACCCAGTACTTC
V gene: TRBV12-3/TRBV12-4; J gene: TRBJ1-1; clone size: once; D gene: .; CDR3 protein: CASSPHRAGDTEAFF; CDR3 DNA: TGTGCCAGCAGTCCACACAGGGCGGGGGACACTGAAGCTTTCTTT
V gene: TRBV5-1; J gene: TRBJ2-5; clone size: few; D gene: .; CDR3 protein: CASSLKPSRETQYF; CDR3 DNA: TGCGCCAGCAGCTTGAAGCCTAGCCGAGAGACCCAGTACTTC
V gene: TRBV25-1; J gene: TRBJ2-3; clone size: few; D gene: TRBD2; CDR3 protein: CASSEYNLAGGQDTQYF; CDR3 DNA: TGTGCCAGCAGTGAATATAACCTAGCGGGGGGCCAGGATACGCAGTATTTT
V gene: TRBV6-1; J gene: TRBJ2-1; clone size: .; D gene: TRBD1; CDR3 protein: CASRETGGTDNEQFF; CDR3 DNA: TGTGCCAGCAGGGAGACAGGGGGCACCGACAATGAGCAGTTCTTC
V gene: TRBV12-3/TRBV12-4; J gene: TRBJ1-1; clone size: .; D gene: .; CDR3 protein: CASRGAIMNTEAFF; CDR3 DNA: TGTGCCAGCAGAGGGGCAATCATGAACACTGAAGCTTTCTTT
V gene: TRBV20-1; J gene: TRBJ2-7; clone size: .; D gene: .; CDR3 protein: CSARRVYEQYF; CDR3 DNA: TGCAGTGCTAGGCGAGTTTACGAGCAGTACTTC
V gene: TRBV10-3; J gene: TRBJ2-2; clone size: .; D gene: TRBD2; CDR3 protein: CAISGGLAGTGELFF; CDR3 DNA: TGTGCCATCAGTGGGGGACTAGCGGGAACCGGGGAGCTGTTTTTT
V gene: TRBV4-1; J gene: TRBJ2-6; clone size: .; D gene: .; CDR3 protein: CASSQDTVPSGANVLTF; CDR3 DNA: TGCGCCAGCAGCCAAGATACAGTTCCATCTGGGGCCAACGTCCTGACTTTC
V gene: TRBV20-1; J gene: TRBJ2-1; clone size: few; D gene: .; CDR3 protein: CSARPRGGANYNEQFF; CDR3 DNA: TGCAGTGCTAGACCCCGAGGGGGGGCGAACTACAATGAGCAGTTCTTC
V gene: TRBV2; J gene: TRBJ2-1; clone size: .; D gene: TRBD1; CDR3 protein: CASSAWDRGTYNEQFF; CDR3 DNA: TGTGCCAGCAGTGCATGGGACAGGGGAACCTACAATGAGCAGTTCTTC
V gene: TRBV20-1; J gene: TRBJ2-7; clone size: many; D gene: TRBD1; CDR3 protein: CSATPGTGYEQYF; CDR3 DNA: TGCAGTGCTACCCCGGGGACAGGGTACGAGCAGTACTTC
V gene: TRBV4-1; J gene: TRBJ2-5; clone size: .; D gene: .; CDR3 protein: CASSQDGQTSQETQYF; CDR3 DNA: TGCGCCAGCAGCCAAGATGGACAGACCAGCCAAGAGACCCAGTACTTC
V gene: TRBV18; J gene: TRBJ1-6; clone size: .; D gene: .; CDR3 protein: CASSPTTLRIPSYNSPLHF; CDR3 DNA: TGTGCCAGCTCACCGACGACTCTTAGGATTCCTTCCTATAATTCACCCCTCCACTTT
V gene: TRBV28; J gene: TRBJ2-7; clone size: .; D gene: .; CDR3 protein: CASSRYSGSYEQYF; CDR3 DNA: TGTGCCAGCAGTCGCTACTCCGGGTCCTACGAGCAGTACTTC
V gene: TRBV12-3/TRBV12-4; J gene: TRBJ2-2; clone size: few; D gene: TRBD2; CDR3 protein: CASSLRRGFGGELFF; CDR3 DNA: TGTGCCAGCAGTTTGCGGCGGGGGTTCGGCGGGGAGCTGTTTTTT
V gene: TRBV12-3/TRBV12-4; J gene: TRBJ1-2; clone size: .; D gene: .; CDR3 protein: CASSRDGYGGYTF; CDR3 DNA: TGTGCCAGCAGCCGTGACGGGTACGGTGGCTACACCTTC